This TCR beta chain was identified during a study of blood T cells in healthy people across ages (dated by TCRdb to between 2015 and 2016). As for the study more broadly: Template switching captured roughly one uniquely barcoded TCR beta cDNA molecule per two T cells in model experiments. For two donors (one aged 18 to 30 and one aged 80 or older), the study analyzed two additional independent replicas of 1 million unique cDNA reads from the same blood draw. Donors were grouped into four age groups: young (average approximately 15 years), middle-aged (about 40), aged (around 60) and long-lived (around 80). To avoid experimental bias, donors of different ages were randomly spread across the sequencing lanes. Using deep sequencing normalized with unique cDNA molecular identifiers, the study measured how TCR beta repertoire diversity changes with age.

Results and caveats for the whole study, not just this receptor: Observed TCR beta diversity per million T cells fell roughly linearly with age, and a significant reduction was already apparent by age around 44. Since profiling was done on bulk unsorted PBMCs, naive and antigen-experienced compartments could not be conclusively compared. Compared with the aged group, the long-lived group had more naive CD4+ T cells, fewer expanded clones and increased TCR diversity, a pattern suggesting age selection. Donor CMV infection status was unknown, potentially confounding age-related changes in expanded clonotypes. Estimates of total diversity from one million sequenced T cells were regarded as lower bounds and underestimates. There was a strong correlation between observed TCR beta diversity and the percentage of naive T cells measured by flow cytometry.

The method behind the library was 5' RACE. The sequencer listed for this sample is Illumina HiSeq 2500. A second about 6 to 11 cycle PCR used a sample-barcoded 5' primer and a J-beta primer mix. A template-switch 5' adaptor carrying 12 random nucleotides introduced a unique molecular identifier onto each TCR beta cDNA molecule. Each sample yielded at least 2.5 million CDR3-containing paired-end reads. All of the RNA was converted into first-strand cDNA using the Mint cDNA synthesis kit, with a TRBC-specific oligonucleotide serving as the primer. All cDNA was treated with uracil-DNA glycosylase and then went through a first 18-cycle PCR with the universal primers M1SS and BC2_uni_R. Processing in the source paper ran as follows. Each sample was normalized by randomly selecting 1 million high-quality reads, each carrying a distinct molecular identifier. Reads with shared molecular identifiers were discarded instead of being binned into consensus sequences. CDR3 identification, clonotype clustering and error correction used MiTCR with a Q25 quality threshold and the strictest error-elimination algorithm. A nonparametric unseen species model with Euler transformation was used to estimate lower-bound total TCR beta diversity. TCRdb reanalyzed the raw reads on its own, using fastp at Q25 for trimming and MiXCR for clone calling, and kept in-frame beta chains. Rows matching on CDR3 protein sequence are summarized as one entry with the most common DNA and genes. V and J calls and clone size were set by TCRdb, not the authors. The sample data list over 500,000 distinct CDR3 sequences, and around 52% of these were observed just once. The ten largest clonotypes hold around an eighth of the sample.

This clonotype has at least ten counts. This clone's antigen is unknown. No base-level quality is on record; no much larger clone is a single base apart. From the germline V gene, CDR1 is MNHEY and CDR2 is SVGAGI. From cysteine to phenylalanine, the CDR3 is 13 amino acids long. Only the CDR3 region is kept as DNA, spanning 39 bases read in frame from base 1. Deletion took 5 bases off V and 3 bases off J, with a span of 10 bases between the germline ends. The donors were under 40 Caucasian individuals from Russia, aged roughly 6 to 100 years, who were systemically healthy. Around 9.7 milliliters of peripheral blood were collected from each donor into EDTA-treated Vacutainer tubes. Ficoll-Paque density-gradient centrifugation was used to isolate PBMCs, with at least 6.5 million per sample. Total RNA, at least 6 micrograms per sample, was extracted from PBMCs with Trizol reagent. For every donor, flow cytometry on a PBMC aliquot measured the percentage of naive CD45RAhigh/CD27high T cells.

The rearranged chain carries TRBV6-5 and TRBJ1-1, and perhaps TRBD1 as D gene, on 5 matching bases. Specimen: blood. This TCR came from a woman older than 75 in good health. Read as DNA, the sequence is TGTGCCAGCAGTAACCCGGGGGACACTGAAGCTTTCTTT. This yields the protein CASSNPGDTEAFF.